This T cell receptor beta chain was captured in a study of vaccination and CD4 T cells after COVID-19. Treatment in this sample: roughly ten-day PBMC culture with coronavirus spike peptide pools or control peptides (ViraFEST assay). Oncomine TCR Beta short-read sequencing was applied to DNA from cultured CD4+ T cells. MiXCR, applied by TCRdb to the PCR reads, yields one record per CDR3 protein. The repertoire consists of some 9,800 distinct CDR3 sequences, with approximately 64% occurring once and the leading ten covering under 35%. In this sample, this clonotype turned up a few times. Its matching antigen is unknown. The V end was cut by 6 bases, the J end by 4 bases, with 11 bases between. The CDR3 runs 14 residues. Germline V CDR1 and CDR2: KGHDR, SFDVKD.

The chain carries TRBV24-1 and TRBJ2-2, with D perhaps matching TRBD1 or TRBD2 (6 bases each). The sample taken for sequencing was CD4+ T cells from blood, cultured in vitro. The receptor was isolated from a human donor who had recovered from COVID-19. The CDR3 DNA follows: TGTGCCACCAGTAGAGGGGGGCTCACCGGGGAGCTGTTTTTT. Translation gives CATSRGGLTGELFF.